This T cell receptor (beta chain) was captured by sequencing in a study of metastatic and nonmetastatic thyroid tumors. Turning to the study itself: Repertoires from blood and tumor or nodule tissue of malignant and benign thyroid patients were compared. Study findings and constraints: Benign nodules reportedly had significantly lower TCR beta diversity than malignant thyroid tumors in blood and tumor.

TCRdb re-analyzed the PCR reads through MiXCR. The sample comprises 60,000 to 85,000 clones, roughly 18% of which are singletons, and around 13% rests with the top ten. All patients were untreated before thyroid surgery. This clone was observed many times. As yet, its antigen is unknown. V shed 7 bases and J 3 bases; nucleotides not matched to a gene: 9. The CDR3 runs to 15 residues. Germline loops: CDR1 SNHLY, CDR2 FYNNEI. The chain combines TRBV2 with TRBJ2-5, with 9 bases that match TRBD1. The sequence was collected from a female donor with papillary thyroid cancer or a benign thyroid nodule (not recorded which). Some clones in this sample may be carry-over from other donors' samples. The source material was blood. The CDR3: CASTPRRTGEETQYF. CDR3 DNA: TGTGCCAGCACCCCCCGGCGGACAGGGGAAGAGACCCAGTACTTC. Together with reference TRBV2 and TRBJ2-5, the CDR3 gives the full variable domain: EPEVTQTPSHQVTQMGQEVILRCVPISNHLYFYWYRQILGQKVEFLVSFYNNEISEKSEIFDDQFSVERPDGSNFTLKIRSTKLEDSAMYFCASTPRRTGEETQYFGPGTRLLVL.